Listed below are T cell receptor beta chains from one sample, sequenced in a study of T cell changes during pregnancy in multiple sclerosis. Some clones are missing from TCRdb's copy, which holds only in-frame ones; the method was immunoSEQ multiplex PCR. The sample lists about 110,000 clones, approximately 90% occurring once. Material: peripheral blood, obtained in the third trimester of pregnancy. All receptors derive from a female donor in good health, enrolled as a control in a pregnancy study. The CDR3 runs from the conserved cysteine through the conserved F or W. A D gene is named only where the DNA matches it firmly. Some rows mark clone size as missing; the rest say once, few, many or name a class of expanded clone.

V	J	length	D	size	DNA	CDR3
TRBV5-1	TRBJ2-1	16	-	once	TGCGCCAGCAGCTTGGCAGGGATTCCCCCAATGAATGAGCAGTTCTTC	CASSLAGIPPMNEQFF
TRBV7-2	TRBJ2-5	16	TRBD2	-	TGTGCCAGCAGTTTTGGACTAGCGGGGGCCCAAGAGACCCAGTACTTC	CASSFGLAGAQETQYF
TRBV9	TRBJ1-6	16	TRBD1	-	TGTGCCAGCAGCTTGAACGGGGGACAGAATAATTCACCCCTCCACTTT	CASSLNGGQNNSPLHF
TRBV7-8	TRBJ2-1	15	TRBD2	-	TGTGCCAGCAGCCCCCAGCGGGGGGTGTACAATGAGCAGTTCTTC	CASSPQRGVYNEQFF
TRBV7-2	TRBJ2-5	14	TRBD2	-	TGTGCCAGCAGCTTTAGCGGGGGGGCAGAGACCCAGTACTTC	CASSFSGGAETQYF
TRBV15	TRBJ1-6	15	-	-	TGTGCCACCAGCGAGGAGGGAAGACGTAATTCACCCCTCCACTTT	CATSEEGRRNSPLHF
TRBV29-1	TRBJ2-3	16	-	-	TGCAGCGCCAAAGGAGGTCAGAGAACTTCCACAGATACGCAGTATTTT	CSAKGGQRTSTDTQYF
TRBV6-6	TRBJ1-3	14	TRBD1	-	TGTGCCAGCGGACTACAGGGGACTGGAAACACCATATATTTT	CASGLQGTGNTIYF
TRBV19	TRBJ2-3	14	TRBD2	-	TGTGCCAGTACTAGCGGGGGTTTCACAGATACGCAGTATTTT	CASTSGGFTDTQYF
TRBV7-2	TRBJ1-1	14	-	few	TGTGCCAGCAGCTTAGCACAGGGCGGCACTGAAGCTTTCTTT	CASSLAQGGTEAFF
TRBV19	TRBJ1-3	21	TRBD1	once	TGTGCCAGTAGTATAGGCCCCCGGGACAGGGGTCCTAAGAGCTCTGGAAACACCATATATTTT	CASSIGPRDRGPKSSGNTIYF
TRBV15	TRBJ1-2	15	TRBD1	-	TGTGCCACCAGCAGAGATCCGACAGGGGGCAGTGGCTACACCTTC	CATSRDPTGGSGYTF
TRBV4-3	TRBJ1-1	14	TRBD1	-	TGCGCCAGCAGCCGGACAGGAGAGAACACTGAAGCTTTCTTT	CASSRTGENTEAFF
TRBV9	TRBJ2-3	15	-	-	TGTGCCAGCAGCCCGCGGGCTGGATACACAGATACGCAGTATTTT	CASSPRAGYTDTQYF
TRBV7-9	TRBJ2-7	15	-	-	TGTGCCAGCAGCCCGGCTGCAGGGCGAATGTACGAGCAGTACTTC	CASSPAAGRMYEQYF
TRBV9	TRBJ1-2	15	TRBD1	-	TGTGCCAGCAGCGTAGTCTTGGGGCAGGGGGCTGGCTACACCTTC	CASSVVLGQGAGYTF
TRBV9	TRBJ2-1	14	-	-	TGTGCCAGCAGCCCCAGGGGACCGCTCAATGAGCAGTTCTTC	CASSPRGPLNEQFF
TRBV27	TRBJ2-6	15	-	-	TGTGCCAGCAGTCTCAACAGTCCTGGGGCCAACGTCCTGACTTTC	CASSLNSPGANVLTF
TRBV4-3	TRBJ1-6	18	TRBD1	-	TGCGCCAGCAGCCAAGATGTGTCAGGGGGCTCCTATAATTCACCCCTCCACTTT	CASSQDVSGGSYNSPLHF
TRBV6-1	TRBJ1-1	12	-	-	TGTGCCAGCATCGTCAGGGGCACTGAAGCTTTCTTT	CASIVRGTEAFF
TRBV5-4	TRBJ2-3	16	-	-	TGTGCCAGCAGCTGGGTAGCAGGGTATAGCACAGATACGCAGTATTTT	CASSWVAGYSTDTQYF
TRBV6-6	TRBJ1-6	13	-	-	TGTGCCAGCATCATAGATTATAATTCACCCCTCCACTTT	CASIIDYNSPLHF
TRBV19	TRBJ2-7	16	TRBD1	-	TGTGCCAGTAGCCTAAAACCGGGACAGGGGGCCTACGAGCAGTACTTC	CASSLKPGQGAYEQYF
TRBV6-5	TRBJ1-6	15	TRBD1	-	TGTGCCAGCACTACCGGGACAGGGAATAATTCACCCCTCCACTTT	CASTTGTGNNSPLHF
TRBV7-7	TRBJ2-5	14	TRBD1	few	TGTGCTAGCAGCGCTACAGGGGGCTACGAGACCCAGTACTTC	CASSATGGYETQYF
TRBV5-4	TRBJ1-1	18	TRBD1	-	TGTGCCAGCAGCTTGCCCTTCGGACAGGGCGGCATGAACACTGAAGCTTTCTTT	CASSLPFGQGGMNTEAFF
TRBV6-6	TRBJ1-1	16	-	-	TGTGCCAGCAGCAGCTCAGGGTCGTCCACGGGCACTGAAGCTTTCTTT	CASSSSGSSTGTEAFF
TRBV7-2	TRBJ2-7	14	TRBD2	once	TGTGCCAGCAGCTTACAGAGCGGGGGTGACGAGCAGTACTTC	CASSLQSGGDEQYF
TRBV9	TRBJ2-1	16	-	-	TGTGCCAGCAGCGTTCAGACACCGACAGAATACAATGAGCAGTTCTTC	CASSVQTPTEYNEQFF